This T cell receptor beta chain is drawn from a study of T-cell memory formation after mild COVID-19. Notes on the study in general: Clones which contracted sat mainly in CM and EM if CD4+, and in EMRA if CD8+.

A few counts support this clonotype. Its antigen remains unknown. Each CDR3 protein gets one entry after TCRdb re-called the 5' RACE reads with MiXCR. The table lists 300,000 to 350,000 distinct CDR3 sequences, roughly a fifth of them singletons, with roughly 20% in the top ten. The CDR3 has 13 residues. V lost 2 bases to trimming and J lost 3 bases, with 5 bases between them. CDR1 and CDR2 (germline): SGHTA, FQGNSA. The clonotype was recovered from a young man who had mild COVID-19 (a few samples of this study predate the infection). Cell type and time point are not known. Sequenced sample: PBMCs or a T cell subset sorted from them (not recorded which). This rearrangement joins TRBV7-2 to TRBJ1-3; D is ambiguous. In DNA form, the CDR3 reads TGTGCCAGCAGCTTAATAAATGGAAACACCATATATTTT. Its translation: CASSLINGNTIYF. The full variable domain, rest sourced from reference TRBV7-2 and TRBJ1-3, is GAGVSQSPSNKVTEKGKDVELRCDPISGHTALYWYRQSLGQGLEFLIYFQGNSAPDKSGLPSDRFSAERTGGSVSTLTIQRTQQEDSAVYLCASSLINGNTIYFGEGSWLTVV.